This T cell receptor (beta chain) emerged from a study of T cell repertoires in cytomegalovirus infection. Study as a whole: Indications came from public TCR beta signatures; they pointed to CMV infection and to a matching HLA type. The study's findings and limits: The response measured ex vivo was dominated by TCR beta clonotypes (HLA-C-restricted and CMV-specific). Cumulative frequency (of public TCR beta family members) identified carriers of CMV plus the relevant HLA.

The CDR3 loop spans 11 amino acids. Trimming removed 6 bases from V and 5 bases from J, with 7 bases in between. Germline loops: CDR1 SGHTA, CDR2 FQGNSA. TCRdb re-derived calls from the reads in MiXCR, one entry per CDR3 protein. The sample contains about 530,000 distinct CDR3 sequences, about 26% of which appear only once. This clonotype was detected a few times. Its antigen is currently unknown. Material: PBMCs. This receptor was taken from a human donor in good health (CMV status not recorded). Some clones in this sample may be carry-over from other donors' samples. V and J are TRBV7-2 and TRBJ2-5, with D maybe TRBD1 (5 bases). CDR3 amino acids: CASSGAETQYF. CDR3 DNA sequence: TGTGCCAGCAGTGGGGCCGAGACCCAGTACTTC.